This T cell receptor (beta chain) was captured by sequencing in a study of T cell changes during pregnancy in multiple sclerosis. Only in-frame clones appear in the TCRdb table, and some are missing; sequencing was by immunoSEQ multiplex PCR. The profile shows approximately 79,000 clones, over 85% of them singletons. The material sequenced was CD4+ T cells from peripheral blood mononuclear cells, taken before pregnancy. This sequence was found in a female donor with multiple sclerosis, enrolled in a pregnancy study.

In nucleotides, the CDR3 is TGCGCCAGCAGCTTGGGGGCCGAGGGTCAGCCCCAGCATTTT. Its translation is CASSLGAEGQPQHF. V gene TRBV5-1 combines with J gene TRBJ1-5; no firm D call. Trimming removed 0 bases at V and 6 bases at J, with 10 bases between. CDR1 SGHRS and CDR2 YFSETQ come from the germline V gene. CDR3 length: 14 amino acids.